This paragraph covers one T cell receptor (beta chain) sequence. Its specificity is unknown. Libraries were prepared by immunoSEQ multiplex PCR; TCRdb keeps only in-frame clonotypes and omits some of them. The repertoire has roughly 84,000 clones, 88% of them found once; the top ten carry 20% to 25%. The data were obtained in a study of T cells in localized non-small cell lung cancer. Study-wide findings and caveats: The appearance of a median approximately 60 of the top 100 tumor clones was seen in adjacent lung. Elevated circulating T cell density in blood was associated with longer overall survival.

CDR1 is SGDLS and CDR2 is YYNGEE in the germline V gene. Trimming took 0 bases from V and 7 from J, leaving 16 bases between them. The CDR3 contains 15 residues. The sequences come from peripheral blood, collected before any cancer treatment. The receptor comes from a woman between 35 and 75 years old with stage I squamous cell lung carcinoma. The J gene is TRBJ1-1, the V gene TRBV9, with D possibly TRBD1 on 6 matching bases. The CDR3 DNA sequence: TGTGCCAGCAGCGTAGGGGGGGCAGCCGCAAATGAAGCTTTCTTT. This sequence encodes CASSVGGAAANEAFF.